Following are 12 T cell receptor beta chains from one sample sequenced in a study of shared clonotypes between healthy human individuals. Here immunoSEQ multiplex PCR was the method, and the copy in TCRdb shows in-frame clones only, minus some. Seen here are about 2.1 million clones, just under 95% observed once, and the top ten hold roughly 1.7%. Only CD45RO-negative cells positively selected for CCR7 counted as naive CD8 cells, so terminally differentiated effector memory CD45RA+ cells were excluded. The material sequenced was naive CD8+ T cells from PBMCs. The receptor source for this set is a man aged 18 to 29 in good health. Some clones in this sample may be carry-over from other donors' samples.

CDR3 sequence (DNA): TGTGCCAGCAGCTTAACCCTCGGACAGCTAGGCACAGATACGCAGTATTTT. It yields the protein CASSLTLGQLGTDTQYF. This chain joins TRBV28 and TRBJ2-3; maybe TRBD1 (6 bases). The CDR3 spans 17 residues. In germline, CDR1 is MDHEN, CDR2 SYDVKM. With 6 bases removed from V and 1 base from J, the gap between germline ends came to 20 bases.

This clone came up once. The genes are TRBV28 and TRBJ2-5; tentatively, D is TRBD2 (6 bases). This CDR3 region has 15 residues. Germline V gene data show CDR1 as MDHEN and CDR2 as SYDVKM. V lost 5 bases and J 1 base, leaving 14 bases between the germline ends. The CDR3, as DNA: TGTGCCAGCAGTCTCGGGAGTAGCGGCCAAGAGACCCAGTACTTC. Translated: CASSLGSSGQETQYF.

The chain uses TRBV29-1 and TRBJ2-1, with TRBD2 matching 7 bases. This CDR3 has 18 amino acids. The germline V gene encodes CDR1 SQVTM and CDR2 ANQGSEA. Trimming cost V 1 base and J 8 bases; bases outside gene matches: 20. CDR3 bases: TGCAGCGTTGAAGTCCCCGTTTTGGGGGAGGGGTCCATCGATGAGCAGTTCTTC. Translation gives CSVEVPVLGEGSIDEQFF.

The chain recombines TRBV5-4 with TRBJ2-3; 7 bases match TRBD1. The CDR3 loop spans 15 amino acids. The germline V gene has CDR1 SGHNT and CDR2 YYREEE (reference sequence). The J segment lost 1 base and the V segment lost 4 bases, leaving 6 bases of the junction unmatched. The CDR3 loop reads CASSTRGQRTDTQYF. The CDR3 coding sequence is TGTGCCAGCAGCACCCGGGGACAGCGCACAGATACGCAGTATTTT.

The chain has TRBV29-1 and TRBJ2-1; tentative D call: TRBD2 (6 bases). Germline-derived CDR1 and CDR2 are SQVTM and ANQGSEA. The CDR3 length is 14 residues. Trimming shortened V by 4 bases and J by 4 bases, and 14 bases separated the two germline ends. The CDR3 loop reads CSVGGADSYNEQFF. The CDR3 DNA reads TGCAGCGTTGGCGGGGCGGACTCGTACAATGAGCAGTTCTTC.

This rearrangement joins TRBV1 to TRBJ2-4; the D call in the table, TRBD2, was not verified against the DNA. TRBV1 is a known pseudogene. The length of the CDR3 is 11 residues. This CDR3 is CTTGEGNIQYF. The CDR3 bases are TGCACCACCGGGGAAGGGAACATTCAGTACTTC.

The rearrangement links TRBV6-6 to TRBJ1-5; 7 bases are a match to TRBD1. V lost 10 bases to trimming and J lost 5 bases; unmatched junction nucleotides: 14. The germline CDR1 and CDR2 sequences are MNHNY and SVGAGI (reference sequence). There are 15 residues in the CDR3. This chain's CDR3 is CATQYRGGSDQPQHF. The CDR3 DNA reads TGTGCCACACAGTACAGGGGTGGGTCCGATCAGCCCCAGCATTTT.

V gene TRBV7-2 combines with J gene TRBJ1-2; 8 bases are a match to TRBD1. CDR1 and CDR2 from the germline V gene are SGHTA and FQGNSA. The CDR3 runs to 14 residues. The ends lost 6 bases at V and 14 bases at J; junction bases unmatched: 17. The CDR3 bases are TGTGCCAGCAGGCCTACCCCAGGGGGCGCAGAGGGAACCTTC. Translating gives CASRPTPGGAEGTF.

The chain carries TRBV13 and TRBJ2-5, with D possibly matching TRBD2 (8 bases). The last part of the DNA fits TRBJ2-7 better; the J call may be wrong. The CDR3 length is 14 residues. The germline CDR1 and CDR2 sequences are PRHDT and FYEKMQ (reference sequence). CDR3 residues: CASSPGRGLYEQYF. The CDR3 coding sequence is TGTGCCAGCAGCCCCGGGAGGGGGCTCTACGAGCAGTACTTC.

The CDR3 protein is CASSDGRGTSGVEQYF. The CDR3 DNA sequence: TGTGCCAGCAGCGACGGGCGGGGGACGAGTGGAGTCGAGCAGTACTTC. The chain uses TRBV9 and TRBJ2-7; 7 bases match TRBD2. This CDR3 is 16 amino acids long. CDR1 and CDR2 (germline): SGDLS, YYNGEE. J lost 6 bases, V lost 3 bases, and 15 bases had no gene match.

V is TRBV19 and J is TRBJ2-3, with D perhaps assigned TRBD1 or TRBD2 (5 bases each). CDR1 is LNHDA, CDR2 SQIVND, per germline (reference sequence). The CDR3 consists of 15 residues. V dropped 7 bases and J dropped 2 bases, with 16 bases sitting between them. The CDR3: CASTPVEGPTDTQYF. The CDR3 DNA is TGTGCCAGTACCCCGGTCGAGGGACCCACAGATACGCAGTATTTT.

The chain is built from TRBV7-9 and TRBJ2-7; TRBD2 might be the D (6 bases). The CDR3 length is 14 residues. The V gene lost 5 bases and the J gene lost 4 bases, with 15 bases spanning the gap. Per the germline V gene, CDR1 is SEHNR and CDR2 is FQNEAQ (reference sequence). CDR3 loop: CASSQVGGRYEQYF. CDR3 DNA sequence: TGTGCCAGCAGCCAGGTCGGGGGTCGGTACGAGCAGTACTTC. Drawing the rest from reference TRBV7-9 and TRBJ2-7, the complete variable domain is DTGVSQNPRHKITKRGQNVTFRCDPISEHNRLYWYRQTLGQGPEFLTYFQNEAQLEKSRLLSDRFSAERPKGSFSTLEIQRTEQGDSAMYLCASSQVGGRYEQYFGPGTRLTVT.